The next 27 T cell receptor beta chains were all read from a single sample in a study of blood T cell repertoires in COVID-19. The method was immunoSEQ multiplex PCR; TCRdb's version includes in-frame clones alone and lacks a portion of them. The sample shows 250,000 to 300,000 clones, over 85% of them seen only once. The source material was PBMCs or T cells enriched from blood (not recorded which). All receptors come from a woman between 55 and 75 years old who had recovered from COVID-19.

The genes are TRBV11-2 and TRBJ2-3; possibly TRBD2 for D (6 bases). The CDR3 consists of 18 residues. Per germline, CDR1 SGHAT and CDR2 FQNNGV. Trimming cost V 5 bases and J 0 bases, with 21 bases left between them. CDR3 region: CASSLPVRDLSSTDTQYF. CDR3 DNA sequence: TGTGCCAGCAGCCTCCCAGTTCGGGACTTATCTAGCACAGATACGCAGTATTTT.

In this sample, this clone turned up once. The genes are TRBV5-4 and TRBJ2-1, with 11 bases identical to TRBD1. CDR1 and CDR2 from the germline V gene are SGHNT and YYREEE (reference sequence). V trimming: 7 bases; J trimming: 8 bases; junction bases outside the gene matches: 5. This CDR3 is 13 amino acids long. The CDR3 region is CASGTGGLYEQFF. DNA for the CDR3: TGTGCCAGCGGGACAGGGGGGTTGTATGAGCAGTTCTTC.

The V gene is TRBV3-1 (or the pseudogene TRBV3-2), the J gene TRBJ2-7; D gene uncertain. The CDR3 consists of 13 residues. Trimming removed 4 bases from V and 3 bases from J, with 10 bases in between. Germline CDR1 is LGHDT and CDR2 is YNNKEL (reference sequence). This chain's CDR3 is CASSPGLFYEQYF. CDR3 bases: TGTGCCAGCAGCCCAGGCCTTTTCTACGAGCAGTACTTC.

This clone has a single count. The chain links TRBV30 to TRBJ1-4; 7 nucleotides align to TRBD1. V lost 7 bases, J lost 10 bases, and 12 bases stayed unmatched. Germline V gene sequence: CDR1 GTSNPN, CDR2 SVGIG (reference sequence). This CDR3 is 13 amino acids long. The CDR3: CASTGQGVRKLFF. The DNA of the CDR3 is TGTGCCTCGACGGGGCAGGGGGTGAGAAAACTGTTTTTT.

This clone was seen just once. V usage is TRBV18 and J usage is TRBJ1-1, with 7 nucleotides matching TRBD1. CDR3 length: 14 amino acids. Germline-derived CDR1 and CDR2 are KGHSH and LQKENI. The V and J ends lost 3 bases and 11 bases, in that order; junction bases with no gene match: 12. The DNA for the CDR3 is TGTGCCAGCTCACCGCCGAAAGGGGGCTCAACGGCTTTCTTT. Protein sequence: CASSPPKGGSTAFF.

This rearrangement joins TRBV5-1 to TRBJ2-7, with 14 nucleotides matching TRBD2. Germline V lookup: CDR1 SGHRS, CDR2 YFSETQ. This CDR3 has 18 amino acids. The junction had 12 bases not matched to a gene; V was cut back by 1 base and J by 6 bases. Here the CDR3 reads CASSLRGTSGGTLREQYF. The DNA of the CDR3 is TGCGCCAGCAGCTTGAGGGGGACTAGCGGGGGTACCCTCCGCGAGCAGTACTTC.

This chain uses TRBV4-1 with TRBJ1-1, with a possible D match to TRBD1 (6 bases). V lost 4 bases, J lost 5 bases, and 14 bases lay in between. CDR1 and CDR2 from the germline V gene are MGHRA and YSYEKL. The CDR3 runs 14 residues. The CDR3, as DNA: TGCGCCAGCAGCCCGCACAGGGAAACGACTGAAGCTTTCTTT. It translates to CASSPHRETTEAFF.

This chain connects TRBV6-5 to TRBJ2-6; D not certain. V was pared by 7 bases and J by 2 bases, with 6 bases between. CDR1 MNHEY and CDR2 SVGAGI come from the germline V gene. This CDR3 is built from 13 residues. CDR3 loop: CASTVPGANVLTF. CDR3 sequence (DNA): TGTGCCAGCACCGTCCCTGGGGCCAACGTCCTGACTTTC.

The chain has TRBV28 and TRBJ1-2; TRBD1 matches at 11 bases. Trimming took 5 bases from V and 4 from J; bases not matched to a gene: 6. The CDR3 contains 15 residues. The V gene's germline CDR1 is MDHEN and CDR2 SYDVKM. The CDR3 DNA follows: TGTGCCAGCAGTCGACCGGGACAGGGGGTCTATGGCTACACCTTC. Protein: CASSRPGQGVYGYTF.

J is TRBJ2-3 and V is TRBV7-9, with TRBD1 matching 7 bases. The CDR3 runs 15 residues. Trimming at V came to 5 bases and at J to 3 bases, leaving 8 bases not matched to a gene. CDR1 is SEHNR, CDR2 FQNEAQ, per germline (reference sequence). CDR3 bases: TGTGCCAGCAGCCCCACAGGGGTGGAGACAGATACGCAGTATTTT. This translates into CASSPTGVETDTQYF.

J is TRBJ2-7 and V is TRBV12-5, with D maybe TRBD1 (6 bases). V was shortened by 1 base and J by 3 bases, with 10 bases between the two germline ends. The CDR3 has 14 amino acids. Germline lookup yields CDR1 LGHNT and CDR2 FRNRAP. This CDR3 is CASGLGQAVYEQYF. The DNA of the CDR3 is TGTGCTAGTGGTTTGGGACAGGCCGTCTACGAGCAGTACTTC.

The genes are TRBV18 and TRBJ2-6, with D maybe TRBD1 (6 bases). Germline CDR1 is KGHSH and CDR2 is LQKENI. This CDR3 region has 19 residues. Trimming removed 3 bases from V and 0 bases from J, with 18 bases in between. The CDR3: CASSPALLRQASGANVLTF. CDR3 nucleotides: TGTGCCAGCTCACCCGCATTACTGCGACAGGCCTCTGGGGCCAACGTCCTGACTTTC.

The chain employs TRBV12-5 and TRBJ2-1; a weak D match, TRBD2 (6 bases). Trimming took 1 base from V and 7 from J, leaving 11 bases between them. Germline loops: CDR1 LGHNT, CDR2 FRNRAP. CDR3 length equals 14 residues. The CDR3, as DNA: TGTGCTAGTGGTTTGGAGGGCGGGGAGAATGAGCAGTTCTTC. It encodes CASGLEGGENEQFF.

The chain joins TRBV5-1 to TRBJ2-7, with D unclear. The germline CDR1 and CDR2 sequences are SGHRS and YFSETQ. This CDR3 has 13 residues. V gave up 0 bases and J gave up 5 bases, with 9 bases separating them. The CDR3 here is CASSLAWSDEQYF. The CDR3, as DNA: TGCGCCAGCAGCTTGGCCTGGTCGGACGAGCAGTACTTC.

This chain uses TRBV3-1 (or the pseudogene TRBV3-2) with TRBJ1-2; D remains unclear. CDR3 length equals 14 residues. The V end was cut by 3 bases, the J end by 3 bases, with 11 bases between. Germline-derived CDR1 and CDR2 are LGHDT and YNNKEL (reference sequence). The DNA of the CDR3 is TGTGCCAGCAGCCAGGGAGGGTCGGACTATGGCTACACCTTC. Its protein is CASSQGGSDYGYTF.

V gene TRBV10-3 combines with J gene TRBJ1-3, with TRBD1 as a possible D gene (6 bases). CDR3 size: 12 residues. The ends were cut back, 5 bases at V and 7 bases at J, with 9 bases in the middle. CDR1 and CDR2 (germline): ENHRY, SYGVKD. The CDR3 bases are TGTGCCATCAGTTACAGGGAGAACACCATATATTTT. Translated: CAISYRENTIYF.

CDR3 in DNA: TGTGCCAGCAGCGTCATGGGCGGGAGGTACAATGAGCAGTTCTTC. It specifies CASSVMGGRYNEQFF. The chain is built from TRBV3-1 (or the pseudogene TRBV3-2) and TRBJ2-1, with 8 bases aligning to TRBD2. CDR1 LGHDT and CDR2 YNNKEL come from the germline V gene (reference sequence). J gave up 4 bases and V 5 bases, and 7 bases lay outside the gene matches. The CDR3 is 15 residues long.

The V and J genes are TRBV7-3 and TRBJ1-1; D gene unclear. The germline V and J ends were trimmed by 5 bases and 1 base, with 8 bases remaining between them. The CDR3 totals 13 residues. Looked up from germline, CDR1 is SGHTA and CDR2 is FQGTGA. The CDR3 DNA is TGTGCCAGCAGCCGGGATGCGAACACTGAAGCTTTCTTT. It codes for CASSRDANTEAFF.

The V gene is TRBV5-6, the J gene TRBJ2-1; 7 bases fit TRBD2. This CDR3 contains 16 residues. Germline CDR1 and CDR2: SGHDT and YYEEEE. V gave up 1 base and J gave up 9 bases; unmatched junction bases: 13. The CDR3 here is CASSLFAGVGFSEQFF. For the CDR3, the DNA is TGTGCCAGCAGCTTGTTTGCGGGAGTGGGTTTTAGTGAGCAGTTCTTC.

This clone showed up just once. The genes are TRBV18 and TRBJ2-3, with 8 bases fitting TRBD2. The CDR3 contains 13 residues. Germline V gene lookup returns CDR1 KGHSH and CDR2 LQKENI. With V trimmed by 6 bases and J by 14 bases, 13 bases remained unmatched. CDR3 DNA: TGTGCCAGCTCTCCCCCGTCGGGAGGGCCGCGGTATTTT. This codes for CASSPPSGGPRYF.

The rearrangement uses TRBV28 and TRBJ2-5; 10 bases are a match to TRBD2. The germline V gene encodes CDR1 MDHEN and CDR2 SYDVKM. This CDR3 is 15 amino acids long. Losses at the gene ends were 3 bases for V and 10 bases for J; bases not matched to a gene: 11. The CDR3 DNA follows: TGTGCCAGCAGTTTTTCGGCTAGCGGGAGTAGGATCCAGTACTTC. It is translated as CASSFSASGSRIQYF.

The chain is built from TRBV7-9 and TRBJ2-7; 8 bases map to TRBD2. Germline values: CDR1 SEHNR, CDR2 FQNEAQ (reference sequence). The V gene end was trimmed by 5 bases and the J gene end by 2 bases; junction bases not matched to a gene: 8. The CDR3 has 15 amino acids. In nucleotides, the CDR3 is TGTGCCAGCAGCCCCCGGGCAGCGGGAGCCTACGAGCAGTACTTC. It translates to CASSPRAAGAYEQYF.

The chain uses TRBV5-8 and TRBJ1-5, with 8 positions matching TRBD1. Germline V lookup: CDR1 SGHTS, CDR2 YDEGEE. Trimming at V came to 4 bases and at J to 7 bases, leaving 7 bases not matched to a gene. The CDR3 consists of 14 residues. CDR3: CASSLRTGLQPQHF. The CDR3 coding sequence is TGTGCCAGCAGCCTACGGACAGGGCTCCAGCCCCAGCATTTT.

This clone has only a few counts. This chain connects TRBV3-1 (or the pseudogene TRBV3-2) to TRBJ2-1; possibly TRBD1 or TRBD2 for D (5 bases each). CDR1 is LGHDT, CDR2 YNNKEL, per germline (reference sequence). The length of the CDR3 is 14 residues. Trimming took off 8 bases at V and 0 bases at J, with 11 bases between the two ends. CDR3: CASGRGGSYNEQFF. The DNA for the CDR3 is TGTGCCAGCGGCCGGGGCGGCTCCTACAATGAGCAGTTCTTC.

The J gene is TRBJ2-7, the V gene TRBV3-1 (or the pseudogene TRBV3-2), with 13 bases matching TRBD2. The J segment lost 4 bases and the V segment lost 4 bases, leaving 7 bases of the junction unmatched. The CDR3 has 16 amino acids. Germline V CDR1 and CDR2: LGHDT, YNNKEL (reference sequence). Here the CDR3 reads CASSPRGTSGIYEQYF. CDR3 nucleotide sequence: TGTGCCAGCAGCCCTAGAGGGACTAGCGGGATTTACGAGCAGTACTTC.

This CDR3 is CASSPLIPRQGYMNTEAFF. The CDR3 nucleotides read TGCGCCAGCAGCCCCCTAATCCCCCGACAGGGATACATGAACACTGAAGCTTTCTTT. V is TRBV4-1 and J is TRBJ1-1; 7 bases match TRBD1. Germline values: CDR1 MGHRA, CDR2 YSYEKL. V dropped 4 bases and J dropped 0; count of bases not matched to a gene: 17. The CDR3 extends over 19 amino acids.

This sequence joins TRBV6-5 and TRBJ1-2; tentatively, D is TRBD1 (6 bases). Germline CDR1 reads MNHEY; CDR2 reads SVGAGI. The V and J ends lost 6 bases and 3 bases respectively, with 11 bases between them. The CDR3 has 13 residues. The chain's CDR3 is CASSRYRDYGYTF. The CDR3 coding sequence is TGTGCCAGCAGCCGATACAGGGACTATGGCTACACCTTC.